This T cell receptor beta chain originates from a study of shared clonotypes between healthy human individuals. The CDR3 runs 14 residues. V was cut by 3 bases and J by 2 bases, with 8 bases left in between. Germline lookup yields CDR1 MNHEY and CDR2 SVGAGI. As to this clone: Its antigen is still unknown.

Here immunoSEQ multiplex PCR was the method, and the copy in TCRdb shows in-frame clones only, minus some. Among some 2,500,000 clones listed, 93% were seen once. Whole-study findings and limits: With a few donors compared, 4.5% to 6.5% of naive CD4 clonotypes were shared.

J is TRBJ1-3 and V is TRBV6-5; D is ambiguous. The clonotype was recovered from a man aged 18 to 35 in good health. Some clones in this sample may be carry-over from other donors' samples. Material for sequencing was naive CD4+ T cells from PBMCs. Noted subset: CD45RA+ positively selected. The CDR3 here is CASSYTFAGNTIYF. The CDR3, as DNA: TGTGCCAGCAGTTATACGTTTGCTGGAAACACCATATATTTT.